This TCR beta chain was documented in a study of T cell repertoires in cytomegalovirus infection. Study-level findings and limits: Cumulative public TCR beta family frequency identified CMV carriers with the relevant HLA. Clonotypes of TCR beta that were HLA-C-restricted and CMV-specific dominated the ex vivo response.

This clonotype was counted only a few times. As yet, its antigen is unknown. TCRdb called the reads again in MiXCR, with one record for every CDR3 protein. This sample yields approximately 990,000 distinct CDR3 sequences, of which less than 40% are seen a single time; roughly 13% belongs to the top ten. The sequenced sample was cultured CD8+ T cells from PBMCs, obtained from culture after CMV antigen stimulation. The source of this sequence is a human donor in good health (CMV status not recorded). Some clones in this sample may be carry-over from other donors' samples.

CDR3 in DNA: TGTGCCAGCTCCAGGGGGTACACAGATACGCAGTATTTT. It specifies CASSRGYTDTQYF. The V call is TRBV2, the J call TRBJ2-3; 7 bases line up with TRBD1. Losses at the gene ends were 8 bases for V and 2 bases for J; bases not matched to a gene: 4. Germline V gene sequence: CDR1 SNHLY, CDR2 FYNNEI. This CDR3 has 13 residues.